Presented here are 12 T cell receptor beta chains from one specimen sequenced in a study of T cells in Graves' hyperthyroidism and ophthalmopathy. RNA transcripts provided the source from which TCR beta CDR3 regions were amplified. Primed by the HTBI set, a first-round RT-PCR was run on the TCR CDR3. TCRdb analysed the multiplex PCR reads with MiXCR anew, one entry per CDR3 protein. The sample holds about 610,000 distinct CDR3 sequences, around 15% seen once. The sequencing input was blood. Receptors were obtained from a woman between 40 and 55 years old with Graves' ophthalmopathy.

V gene TRBV4-1 combines with J gene TRBJ2-3, with D hard to call. This CDR3 region has 14 residues. V dropped 0 bases and J dropped 1 base, with 5 bases sitting between them. The germline V gene encodes CDR1 MGHRA and CDR2 YSYEKL. In nucleotides, the CDR3 is TGCGCCAGCAGCCAAGATCCCGGCACAGATACGCAGTATTTT. Its protein is CASSQDPGTDTQYF.

This clonotype was counted only a few times. J is TRBJ2-1 and V is TRBV5-1; D is uncertain. The V gene lost 1 base and the J gene lost 1 base, with 12 bases spanning the gap. CDR1 and CDR2 from the germline V gene are SGHRS and YFSETQ. CDR3 length equals 16 residues. CDR3: CASSLIGFPSYNEQFF. DNA for the CDR3: TGCGCCAGCAGCTTGATAGGATTCCCTTCCTACAATGAGCAGTTCTTC.

This clonotype was counted only a few times. The J gene is TRBJ1-4, the V gene TRBV19; D may be TRBD1 (6 bases). Trimming took off 5 bases at V and 9 bases at J, with 31 bases between the two ends. Germline values: CDR1 LNHDA, CDR2 SQIVND (reference sequence). The CDR3 has 19 residues. CDR3 in amino acids: CASSDRGHGMAFQRKKLFF. In DNA form, the CDR3 reads TGTGCCAGTAGTGACCGGGGACATGGAATGGCCTTTCAACGCAAAAAACTGTTTTTT.

This clonotype showed up many times. This rearrangement joins TRBV11-2 to TRBJ2-7; 8 bases agree with TRBD1. CDR3 length: 14 amino acids. V shed 8 bases and J 2 bases; nucleotides not matched to a gene: 8. Germline CDR1 is SGHAT and CDR2 is FQNNGV. This CDR3 is CASGYDRGAYEQYF. Written as DNA, the CDR3 is TGTGCCAGCGGATACGACAGGGGAGCCTACGAGCAGTACTTC.

The chain joins TRBV5-5 to TRBJ1-6; D is unclear. The CDR3 covers 13 residues. The V gene lost 6 bases and the J gene lost 7 bases, with 11 bases spanning the gap. Germline V CDR1 and CDR2: SGHKS, YYEKEE (reference sequence). CDR3 in amino acids: CASNRGSNSPLHF. The CDR3 DNA reads TGTGCCAGCAACCGTGGATCGAATTCACCCCTCCACTTT.

This chain joins TRBV19 and TRBJ1-1; no clear D. Germline V CDR1 and CDR2: LNHDA, SQIVND (reference sequence). Trimming removed 0 bases at V and 1 base at J, with 12 bases between. The CDR3 has 16 amino acids. The CDR3 loop is CASSIDSNYRNTEAFF. The CDR3 DNA is TGTGCCAGTAGTATAGACTCAAACTACAGGAACACTGAAGCTTTCTTT.

The sample holds many counts of this clonotype. The chain uses TRBV4-2 and TRBJ1-4; D remains ambiguous. Germline CDR1 is LGHNA and CDR2 is YNFKEQ. Trimming took off 4 bases at V and 5 bases at J, with 14 bases between the two ends. This CDR3 is 15 amino acids long. In DNA form, the CDR3 reads TGTGCCAGCAGCCGGACCCGCGACGAAAATGAAAAACTGTTTTTT. Translated: CASSRTRDENEKLFF.

The sample holds many counts of this clonotype. The V call is TRBV11-2, the J call TRBJ2-5; no definite D call. CDR3 length equals 14 residues. Trimming stripped 3 bases from V and 5 bases from J, with 13 bases between. From germline, CDR1 is SGHAT and CDR2 FQNNGV. This CDR3 reads CASSFPPRTETQYF. CDR3 DNA sequence: TGTGCCAGCAGCTTTCCCCCCCGGACCGAGACCCAGTACTTC.

This clonotype was seen ten or more times. The V call is TRBV6-1, the J call TRBJ2-3; D may be TRBD1 or TRBD2 (5 bases each). The ends were cut back, 4 bases at V and 5 bases at J, with 19 bases in the middle. The CDR3 sequence is 16 residues long. The germline gives CDR1 MNHNS, CDR2 SASEGT. Written as DNA, the CDR3 is TGTGCCAGCAGTGTCGCCGGGGACCCGGGCAGAGATACGCAGTATTTT. Protein: CASSVAGDPGRDTQYF.

This clonotype was counted once. This may come from a read error, since a much larger clone is one base off. Because the CDR3 is missing its conserved closing phenylalanine or tryptophan, this is likely a read error. This chain uses TRBV6-9 with TRBJ1-1; 8 bases line up with TRBD1. V was clipped by 6 bases and J by 1 base; unmatched bases: 7. Germline V lookup: CDR1 MNHGY, CDR2 SVAAGI. This CDR3 region has 15 residues. CDR3 loop: CASRYRQGPNTEAFL. The CDR3 DNA follows: TGTGCCAGCAGATACCGACAGGGGCCGAACACTGAAGCTTTCCTT.

This clonotype was counted many times. This sequence joins TRBV3-1 and TRBJ1-1; possible D gene TRBD1, 6 bases. This CDR3 has 15 amino acids. The germline CDR1 and CDR2 sequences are LGHDT and YNNKEL (reference sequence). The germline V and J ends were trimmed by 4 bases and 4 bases, with 16 bases remaining between them. The CDR3 protein is CASSLSGTRGTEAFF. In DNA, the CDR3 is TGTGCCAGCAGCCTATCCGGGACAAGGGGCACTGAAGCTTTCTTT.

There are many counts of this clonotype. The chain uses TRBV6-1 and TRBJ1-2; D is unclear. V lost 4 bases, J lost 8 bases, and 23 bases lay in between. CDR1 and CDR2 (germline): MNHNS, SASEGT. This CDR3 is built from 16 residues. The DNA of the CDR3 is TGTGCCAGCAGTGGGGCTCTGCAGACGGTAACCGGAGGCTACACCTTC. Protein product: CASSGALQTVTGGYTF.